The 3 T cell receptor beta chains reported below all come from one sample, sequenced in a study of CD8 T cells in ankylosing spondylitis. Broader study findings: A TCR beta motif of 7 to 9 highly homologous variants seemed to mark ankylosing spondylitis blood.

The antigens of these receptors remain unknown. TCRdb passed the 5' RACE reads through MiXCR, listing each CDR3 protein once. The sample includes about 440,000 distinct CDR3 sequences, roughly a sixth of them seen just once. The sequencing sample was made of blood, either unsorted or a sorted T cell fraction (not recorded which). These receptors were taken from a male donor with ankylosing spondylitis.

The table lists this clonotype with a few counts. The chain links TRBV7-8 to TRBJ1-2; D perhaps matches TRBD1 (5 bases). The germline CDR1 and CDR2 sequences are SGHVS and FQNEAQ. The V end lost 4 bases, the J end lost 5 bases, and 14 bases lay between the germline ends. This CDR3 has 14 residues. CDR3 in amino acids: CASSSRPGGYGYTF. CDR3 nucleotides: TGTGCCAGCAGCTCCCGCCCGGGGGGGTATGGCTACACCTTC.

In its sample, this clonotype was seen a few times. V usage is TRBV20-1 and J usage is TRBJ2-2; D remains unclear. The CDR3 contains 15 residues. Germline lookup yields CDR1 DFQATT and CDR2 SNEGSKA (reference sequence). V dropped 5 bases and J dropped 2 bases, with 15 bases sitting between them. CDR3 DNA sequence: TGCAGTGCTGCTCCCCCGGGTTTCAACACCGGGGAGCTGTTTTTT. Amino acid sequence: CSAAPPGFNTGELFF.

CDR3 in DNA: TGTGCCAGCAGTGAACGGGGGTCGACCCAGTACTTC. This codes for CASSERGSTQYF. The V gene is TRBV6-1, the J gene TRBJ2-5, with D possibly being TRBD2 (6 bases). CDR1 is MNHNS, CDR2 SASEGT, per germline. V dropped 2 bases and J dropped 7 bases, with 8 bases sitting between them. This CDR3 has 12 residues.